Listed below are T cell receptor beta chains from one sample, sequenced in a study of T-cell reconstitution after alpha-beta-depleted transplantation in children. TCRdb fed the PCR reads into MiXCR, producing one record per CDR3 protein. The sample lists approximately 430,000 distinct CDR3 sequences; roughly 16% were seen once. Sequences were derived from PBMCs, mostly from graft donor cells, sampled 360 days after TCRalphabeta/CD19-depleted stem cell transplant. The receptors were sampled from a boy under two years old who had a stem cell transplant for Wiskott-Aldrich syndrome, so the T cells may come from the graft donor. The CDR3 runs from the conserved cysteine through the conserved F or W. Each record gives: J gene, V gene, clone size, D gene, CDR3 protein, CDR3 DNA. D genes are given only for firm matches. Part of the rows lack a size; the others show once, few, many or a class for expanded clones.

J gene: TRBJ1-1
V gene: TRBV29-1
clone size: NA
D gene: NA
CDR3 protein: CSVVSGTEAFF
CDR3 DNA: TGCAGCGTTGTATCGGGAACTGAAGCTTTCTTT

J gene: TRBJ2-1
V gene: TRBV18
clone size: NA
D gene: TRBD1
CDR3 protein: CASSPPTGGNEQFF
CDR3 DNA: TGTGCCAGCTCACCACCGACAGGGGGCAATGAGCAGTTCTTC

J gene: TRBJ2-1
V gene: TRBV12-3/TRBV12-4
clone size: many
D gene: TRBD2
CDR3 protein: CASSLGGRVDEQFF
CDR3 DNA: TGTGCCAGCAGCCTTGGCGGGAGGGTGGATGAGCAGTTCTTC

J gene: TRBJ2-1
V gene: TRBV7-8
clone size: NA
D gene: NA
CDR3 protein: CASSLSGVDYNEQFF
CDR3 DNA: TGTGCCAGCAGCTTATCGGGGGTAGATTACAATGAGCAGTTCTTC

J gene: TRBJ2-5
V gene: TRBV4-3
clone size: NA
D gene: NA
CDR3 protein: CASSLEWDQETQYF
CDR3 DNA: TGCGCCAGCAGCCTGGAATGGGATCAAGAGACCCAGTACTTC

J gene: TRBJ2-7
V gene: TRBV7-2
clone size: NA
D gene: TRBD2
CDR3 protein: CASSLELAAYEQYF
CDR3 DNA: TGTGCCAGCAGCTTGGAACTAGCGGCATACGAGCAGTACTTC

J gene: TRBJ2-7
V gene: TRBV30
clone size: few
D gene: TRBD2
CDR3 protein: CAWGLAGGLREQYF
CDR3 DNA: TGTGCCTGGGGACTAGCGGGAGGGCTGCGCGAGCAGTACTTC

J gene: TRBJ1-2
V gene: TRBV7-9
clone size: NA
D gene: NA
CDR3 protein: CASSLFRTVEGYTF
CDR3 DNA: TGTGCCAGCAGCTTATTCAGGACAGTAGAAGGCTACACCTTC

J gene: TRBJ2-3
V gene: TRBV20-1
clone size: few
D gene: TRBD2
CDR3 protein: CSARSTAGGQDTQYF
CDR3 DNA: TGCAGTGCTAGGTCTACCGCGGGGGGCCAAGATACGCAGTATTTT

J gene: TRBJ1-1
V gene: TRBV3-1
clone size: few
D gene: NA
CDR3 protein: CASKKRVGRNTEAFF
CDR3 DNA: TGTGCCAGCAAAAAGAGGGTTGGGAGGAACACTGAAGCTTTCTTT

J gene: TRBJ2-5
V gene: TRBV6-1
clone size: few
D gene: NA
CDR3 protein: CASSPGTREYF
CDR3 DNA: TGTGCCAGCAGTCCCGGGACTCGGGAGTACTTC

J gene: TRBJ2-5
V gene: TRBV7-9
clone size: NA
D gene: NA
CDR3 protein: CVSSFTGPQETQYF
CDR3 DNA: TGTGTCAGCAGCTTTACAGGGCCCCAAGAGACCCAGTACTTC

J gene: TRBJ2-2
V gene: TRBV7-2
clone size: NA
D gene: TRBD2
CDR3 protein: CASIAGGRTGELFF
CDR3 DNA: TGTGCCAGTATAGCGGGGGGACGGACCGGGGAGCTGTTTTTT

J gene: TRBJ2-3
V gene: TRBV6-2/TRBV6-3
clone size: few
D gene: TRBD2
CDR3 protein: CASTAGRDTQYF
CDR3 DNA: TGTGCCAGTACAGCGGGAAGAGATACGCAGTATTTT

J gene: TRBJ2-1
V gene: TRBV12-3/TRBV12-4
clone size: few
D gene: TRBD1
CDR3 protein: CASRVGTETLHEQFF
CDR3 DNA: TGTGCCAGCAGAGTCGGGACAGAGACCCTTCATGAGCAGTTCTTC

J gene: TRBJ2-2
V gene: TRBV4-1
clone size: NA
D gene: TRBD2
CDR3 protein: CASSRLAGDTGELFF
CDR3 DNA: TGCGCCAGCAGTCGACTAGCGGGAGACACCGGGGAGCTGTTTTTT

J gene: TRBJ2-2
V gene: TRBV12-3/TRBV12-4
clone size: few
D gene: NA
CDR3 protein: CASSFSRPTGELFF
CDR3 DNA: TGTGCCAGCAGTTTTTCCCGTCCGACAGGGGAGCTGTTTTTT

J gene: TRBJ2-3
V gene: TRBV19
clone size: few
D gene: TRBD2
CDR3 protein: CASSASGRAQYF
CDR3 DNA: TGTGCCAGTAGTGCTAGCGGGAGGGCGCAGTATTTT

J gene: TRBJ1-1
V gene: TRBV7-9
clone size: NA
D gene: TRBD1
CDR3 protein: CASSLTGGNTEAFF
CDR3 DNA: TGTGCCAGCAGCTTAACAGGGGGCAACACTGAAGCTTTCTTT

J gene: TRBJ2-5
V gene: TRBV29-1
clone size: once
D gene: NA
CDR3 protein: CSVEIQPAAQETQYF
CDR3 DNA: TGCAGCGTTGAAATACAACCTGCCGCCCAAGAGACCCAGTACTTC

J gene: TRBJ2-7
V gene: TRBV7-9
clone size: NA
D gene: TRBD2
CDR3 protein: CASSLGGTLSYEQYF
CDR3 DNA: TGTGCCAGCAGCTTGGGAGGGACCCTGTCCTACGAGCAGTACTTC

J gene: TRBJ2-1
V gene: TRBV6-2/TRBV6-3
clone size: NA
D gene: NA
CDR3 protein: CASRRRGGAYNEQFF
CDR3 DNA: TGTGCCAGCCGCCGGAGGGGGGGGGCCTACAATGAGCAGTTCTTC

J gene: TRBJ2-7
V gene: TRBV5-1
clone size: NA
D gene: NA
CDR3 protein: CASSLVGNTYEQYF
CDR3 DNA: TGCGCCAGCAGCTTGGTGGGGAATACCTACGAGCAGTACTTC

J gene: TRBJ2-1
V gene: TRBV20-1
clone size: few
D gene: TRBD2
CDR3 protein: CSARVSLAGGQDEQFF
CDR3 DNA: TGCAGTGCTAGAGTTTCTCTAGCGGGAGGGCAGGATGAGCAGTTCTTC

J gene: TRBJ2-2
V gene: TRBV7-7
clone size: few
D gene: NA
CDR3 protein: CASSRVAANTGELFF
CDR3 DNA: TGTGCCAGCAGCAGGGTAGCGGCAAACACCGGGGAGCTGTTTTTT

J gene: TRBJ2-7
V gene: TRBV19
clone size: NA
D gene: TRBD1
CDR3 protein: CASQLTGGSYEQYF
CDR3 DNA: TGTGCCAGCCAACTTACAGGGGGCTCCTACGAGCAGTACTTC

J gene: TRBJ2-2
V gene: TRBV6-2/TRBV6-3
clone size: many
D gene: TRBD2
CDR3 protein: CASSYPLGLAGATTGELFF
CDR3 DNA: TGTGCCAGCAGTTACCCGCTGGGCCTAGCGGGAGCTACTACCGGGGAGCTGTTTTTT

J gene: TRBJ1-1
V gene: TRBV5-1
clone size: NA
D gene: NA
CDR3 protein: CASSLEAENTEAFF
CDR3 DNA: TGCGCCAGCAGCTTGGAAGCAGAGAACACTGAAGCTTTCTTT

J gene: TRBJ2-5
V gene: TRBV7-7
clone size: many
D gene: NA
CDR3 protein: CASSLGNQETQYF
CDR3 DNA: TGTGCCAGCAGCTTAGGGAACCAAGAGACCCAGTACTTC

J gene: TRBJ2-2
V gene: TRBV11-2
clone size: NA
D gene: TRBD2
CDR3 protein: CASSLVPTWGGANTGELFF
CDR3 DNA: TGTGCCAGCAGCTTAGTCCCGACCTGGGGGGGGGCGAACACCGGGGAGCTGTTTTTT

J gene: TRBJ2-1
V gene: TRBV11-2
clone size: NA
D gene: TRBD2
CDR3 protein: CASSLIAGSYSSYNEQFF
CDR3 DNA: TGTGCCAGCAGCTTAATAGCGGGATCTTACAGCTCCTACAATGAGCAGTTCTTC

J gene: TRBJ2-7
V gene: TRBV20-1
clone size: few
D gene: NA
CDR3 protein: CSATHQGRGEQYF
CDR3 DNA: TGCAGTGCTACCCACCAGGGTAGAGGCGAGCAGTACTTC

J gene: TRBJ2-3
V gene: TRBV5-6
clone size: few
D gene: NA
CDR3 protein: CASSLVGSRDTQYF
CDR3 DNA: TGTGCCAGCAGCTTGGTCGGGAGTCGGGATACGCAGTATTTT

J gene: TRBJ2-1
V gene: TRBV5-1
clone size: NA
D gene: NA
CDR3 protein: CASSLGISGRSTQFF
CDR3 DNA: TGCGCCAGCAGCTTGGGTATTAGCGGCCGTTCGACGCAGTTCTTC

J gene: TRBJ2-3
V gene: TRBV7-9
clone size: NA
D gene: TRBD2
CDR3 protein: CASSSSGKTTDTQYF
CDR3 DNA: TGTGCCAGCAGCTCTAGCGGGAAGACCACAGATACGCAGTATTTT

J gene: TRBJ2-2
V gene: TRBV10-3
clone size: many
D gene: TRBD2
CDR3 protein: CAISRLAGDTGELFF
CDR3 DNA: TGTGCCATCAGTCGACTAGCGGGAGACACCGGGGAGCTGTTTTTT

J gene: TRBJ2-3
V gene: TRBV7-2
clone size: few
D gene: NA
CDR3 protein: CASTFGTDTQYF
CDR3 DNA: TGTGCCAGCACCTTCGGCACAGATACGCAGTATTTT

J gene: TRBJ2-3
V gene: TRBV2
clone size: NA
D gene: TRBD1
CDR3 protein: CASRWTGLNTDTQYF
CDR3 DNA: TGTGCCAGCAGATGGACAGGGTTAAACACAGATACGCAGTATTTT

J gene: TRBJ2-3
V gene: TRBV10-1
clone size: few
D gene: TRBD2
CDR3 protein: CASSDPAGGTQYF
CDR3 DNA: TGCGCCAGCAGTGACCCAGCGGGAGGTACGCAGTATTTT

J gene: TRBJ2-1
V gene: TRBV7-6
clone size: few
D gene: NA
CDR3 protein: CASSSRVKQGEQFF
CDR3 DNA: TGTGCCAGCAGCTCCCGAGTTAAACAGGGTGAGCAGTTCTTC

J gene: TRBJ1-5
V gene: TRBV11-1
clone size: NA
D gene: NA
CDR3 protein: CASSSDGGYGQPQHF
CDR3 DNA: TGTGCCAGCAGCTCGGACGGGGGTTACGGTCAGCCCCAGCATTTT

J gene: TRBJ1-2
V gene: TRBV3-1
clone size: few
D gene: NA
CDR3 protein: CASSQDRANYGYTF
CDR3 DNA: TGTGCCAGCAGCCAAGACAGAGCTAACTATGGCTACACCTTC

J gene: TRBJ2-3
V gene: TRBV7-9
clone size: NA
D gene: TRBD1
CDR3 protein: CASSAWTGGADTQYF
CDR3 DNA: TGTGCCAGCAGCGCCTGGACAGGGGGCGCAGATACGCAGTATTTT

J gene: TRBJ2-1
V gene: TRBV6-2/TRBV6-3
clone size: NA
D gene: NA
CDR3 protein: CASGGIPRVNEQFF
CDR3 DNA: TGTGCCAGCGGTGGCATTCCGAGGGTCAATGAGCAGTTCTTC

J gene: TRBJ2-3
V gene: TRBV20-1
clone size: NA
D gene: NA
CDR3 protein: CSAFKSTDTQYF
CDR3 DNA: TGCAGTGCATTTAAGAGCACAGATACGCAGTATTTT

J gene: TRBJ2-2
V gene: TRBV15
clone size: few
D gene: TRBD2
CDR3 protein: CATSRLAGNTGELFF
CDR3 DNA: TGTGCCACCAGCCGTCTAGCGGGTAACACCGGGGAGCTGTTTTTT

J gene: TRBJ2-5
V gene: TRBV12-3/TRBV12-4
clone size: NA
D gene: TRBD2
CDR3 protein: CASSQGLAGEETQYF
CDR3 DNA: TGTGCCAGCAGTCAGGGACTAGCGGGAGAAGAGACCCAGTACTTC

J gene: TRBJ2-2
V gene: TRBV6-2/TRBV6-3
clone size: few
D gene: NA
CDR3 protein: CASSYAGGTPNTGELFF
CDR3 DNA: TGTGCCAGCAGTTACGCCGGCGGGACACCAAACACCGGGGAGCTGTTTTTT